The 30 T cell receptor beta chains below all came from one sample that was sequenced in a study of PD-1 blockade in classical Hodgkin lymphoma. Data came from immunoSEQ multiplex PCR; TCRdb stores just in-frame clones and leaves some out. The repertoire consists of just under 65,000 clones, with over 85% occurring once and the leading ten covering around 8%. Time point given: cycle 4 day 1 (C4D1), after 6 weeks of nivolumab. Each patient's relapse followed autologous stem cell transplantation, and brentuximab vedotin exposure varied. Specimen: peripheral blood mononuclear cells (PBMCs), collected before the fourth cycle of nivolumab. These TCRs come from a human donor with classical Hodgkin lymphoma.

The J gene is TRBJ2-5, the V gene TRBV4-1; either TRBD1 or TRBD2 may fit D (5 bases each). V dropped 1 base and J dropped 2 bases, with 11 bases sitting between them. Germline-derived CDR1 and CDR2 are MGHRA and YSYEKL. This CDR3 contains 15 residues. CDR3 coding DNA: TGCGCCAGCAGCCAAGTCGGGGCCCTACAAGAGACCCAGTACTTC. Translation: CASSQVGALQETQYF.

CDR3 sequence: CASSLSKGALAHETQYF. DNA of the CDR3: TGTGCCAGCAGCTTGTCGAAGGGGGCCCTGGCTCACGAGACCCAGTACTTC. The chain combines TRBV11-2 with TRBJ2-5, with 7 bases aligning to TRBD1. This CDR3 contains 17 residues. The germline CDR1 and CDR2 sequences are SGHAT and FQNNGV. V lost 3 bases and J lost 5; bases outside the gene matches: 15.

Written as DNA, the CDR3 is TGCGCCAGCAGCTCGGTGGGTTTGGGGCCGGAGACCCAGTACTTC. Encoded protein: CASSSVGLGPETQYF. The rearrangement joins TRBV5-1 to TRBJ2-5; tentative D call: TRBD1 (5 bases). Germline V CDR1 and CDR2: SGHRS, YFSETQ. The CDR3 runs to 15 residues. Trimming stripped 3 bases from V and 5 bases from J, with 17 bases between.

The V call is TRBV7-9, the J call TRBJ2-1; a possible D gene is TRBD1 (6 bases). Deletions cut 5 bases from V and 1 base from J, with 12 bases between. CDR3 length equals 15 residues. Germline values: CDR1 SEHNR, CDR2 FQNEAQ (reference sequence). The CDR3 nucleotides are TGTGCCAGCAGCCCCCTACAGGGTTCCTACAATGAGCAGTTCTTC. Translating it yields CASSPLQGSYNEQFF.

V gene TRBV28 combines with J gene TRBJ2-7; D possibly matches TRBD1 or TRBD2 (5 bases each). Trimming removed 4 bases at V and 6 bases at J, with 16 bases between. Germline V gene lookup returns CDR1 MDHEN and CDR2 SYDVKM. The CDR3 length is 14 residues. The CDR3 DNA reads as TGTGCCAGCAGTTCCCCACTGGGGGTGGGCGAGCAGTACTTC. Protein: CASSSPLGVGEQYF.

The chain recombines TRBV21-1 with TRBJ2-1; the listed D gene, TRBD1, was not tested against the DNA. TRBV21-1 has pseudogene status. The CDR3 sequence is 16 residues long. The CDR3 coding sequence is TGTGCCAGCAGCCGACAGGGCGGGACAGGGAGTCATGAGCAGTTCTTC. It is translated as CASSRQGGTGSHEQFF.

The chain joins TRBV10-1 to TRBJ1-1, with D possibly being TRBD1 (6 bases). Germline CDR1 reads WNHNN; CDR2 reads SYGVQD (reference sequence). This CDR3 is built from 14 residues. With 2 bases removed from V and 1 base from J, the gap between germline ends came to 8 bases. The CDR3 region is CASSEGGPNTEAFF. For the CDR3, the DNA is TGCGCCAGCAGTGAGGGGGGCCCGAACACTGAAGCTTTCTTT.

V is TRBV2 and J is TRBJ1-2; tentatively, D is TRBD1 (5 bases). This CDR3 spans 15 amino acids. Germline V gene data show CDR1 as SNHLY and CDR2 as FYNNEI. V was clipped by 2 bases and J by 0 bases, with 10 bases between them. The CDR3 region is CASSEITTANYGYTF. As DNA, the CDR3 is TGTGCCAGCAGTGAAATCACGACAGCTAACTATGGCTACACCTTC.

This clone was recorded once. The chain recombines TRBV10-3 with TRBJ1-1; 7 bases match TRBD1. V lost 5 bases and J lost 9; bases outside the gene matches: 6. Germline V gene lookup returns CDR1 ENHRY and CDR2 SYGVKD. CDR3 length: 12 amino acids. The CDR3 nucleotides are TGTGCCATCAGTACTACAGGGGACCAAGCTTTCTTT. It is translated as CAISTTGDQAFF.

The chain links TRBV28 to TRBJ2-2, with 11 bases that match TRBD2. CDR1 is MDHEN and CDR2 is SYDVKM in the germline V gene. CDR3 length: 17 amino acids. V trimming: 10 bases; J trimming: 1 base; junction bases outside the gene matches: 11. Written as DNA, the CDR3 is TGTGCCACCGGGACTAGCGGTGGGGTAAGGAACACCGGGGAGCTGTTTTTT. Protein sequence: CATGTSGGVRNTGELFF.

CDR3 in DNA: TGTGCCAGCAGCAGCCAGAGCACCGGGGAGCTGTTTTTT. Translation: CASSSQSTGELFF. The chain uses TRBV7-9 and TRBJ2-2; D is uncertain. The CDR3 totals 13 residues. V lost 5 bases and J lost 4, with 8 bases in between. Per germline, CDR1 SEHNR and CDR2 FQNEAQ (reference sequence).

V is TRBV7-2 and J is TRBJ2-7; D could derive from TRBD1 or TRBD2 (5 bases each). The CDR3 is made up of 15 amino acids. CDR1 SGHTA and CDR2 FQGNSA come from the germline V gene. V lost 1 base and J lost 4, with 14 bases in between. CDR3 loop: CASSLDVGVWYEQYF. CDR3 in DNA: TGTGCCAGCAGCTTAGATGTGGGGGTTTGGTACGAGCAGTACTTC. Using reference TRBV7-2 and TRBJ2-7 for the parts outside the CDR3, the full variable domain is GAGVSQSPSNKVTEKGKDVELRCDPISGHTALYWYRQSLGQGLEFLIYFQGNSAPDKSGLPSDRFSAERTGGSVSTLTIQRTQQEDSAVYLCASSLDVGVWYEQYFGPGTRLTVT.

The chain links TRBV19 to TRBJ2-1, with a weak D call TRBD2 (6 bases). Germline CDR1 and CDR2: LNHDA and SQIVND (reference sequence). V shed 6 bases and J shed 5 bases, with 17 bases lying between them. The CDR3 sequence is 15 residues long. CDR3 sequence (DNA): TGTGCCAGTAGGACACGGGAGATCGGCAACAATGAGCAGTTCTTC. Encoded protein: CASRTREIGNNEQFF.

The chain links TRBV7-6 to TRBJ1-3; TRBD1 matches at 8 bases. The V and J ends lost 5 bases and 0 bases, in that order; junction bases with no gene match: 9. The CDR3 totals 17 residues. Germline values: CDR1 SGHVS, CDR2 FNYEAQ. The CDR3 region has the DNA TGTGCCAGCAGCCCGGTGGACAGGGCTAGCTCTGGAAACACCATATATTTT. It is translated as CASSPVDRASSGNTIYF.

The chain combines TRBV12-5 with TRBJ2-2, with D uncertain. V was trimmed by 7 bases and J by 1 base, leaving 13 bases between them. Germline CDR1 is LGHNT and CDR2 is FRNRAP. CDR3 length: 15 residues. The CDR3 protein is CASATDGQNTGELFF. For the CDR3, the DNA is TGTGCTAGTGCCACGGACGGCCAGAACACCGGGGAGCTGTTTTTT.

This clone occurred once. This sequence joins TRBV28 and TRBJ1-5; TRBD1 agrees at 10 bases. V shed 5 bases and J 6 bases; nucleotides not matched to a gene: 4. The CDR3 runs to 14 residues. Germline V gene lookup returns CDR1 MDHEN and CDR2 SYDVKM. The CDR3 sequence: CASSRQGAFQPQHF. DNA for the CDR3: TGTGCCAGCAGTCGACAGGGGGCCTTTCAGCCCCAGCATTTT.

J is TRBJ2-7 and V is TRBV4-1; no clear D. V was clipped by 1 base and J by 3 bases, with 7 bases between them. The germline gives CDR1 MGHRA, CDR2 YSYEKL. The CDR3 runs to 13 residues. In DNA form, the CDR3 reads TGCGCCAGCAGCCAAGCCGGAGACTACGAGCAGTACTTC. It is translated as CASSQAGDYEQYF.

J is TRBJ1-4 and V is TRBV5-4, with unresolved D. CDR1 is SGHNT, CDR2 YYREEE, per germline (reference sequence). Trimming took off 0 bases at V and 8 bases at J, with 11 bases between the two ends. The CDR3 totals 14 residues. The CDR3 bases are TGTGCCAGCAGCTTGGCGGGGTTCGGGGAAAAACTGTTTTTT. This encodes CASSLAGFGEKLFF.

J is TRBJ2-2 and V is TRBV7-9; possible D gene TRBD2, 5 bases. CDR1 is SEHNR and CDR2 is FQNEAQ in the germline V gene (reference sequence). V was trimmed by 0 bases and J by 4 bases, leaving 6 bases between them. The CDR3 sequence is 14 residues long. The CDR3 loop reads CASSLAGSTGELFF. Here the CDR3 DNA reads TGTGCCAGCAGCTTAGCAGGGAGCACCGGGGAGCTGTTTTTT. The whole variable domain, remainder taken from reference TRBV7-9 and TRBJ2-2, is DTGVSQNPRHKITKRGQNVTFRCDPISEHNRLYWYRQTLGQGPEFLTYFQNEAQLEKSRLLSDRFSAERPKGSFSTLEIQRTEQGDSAMYLCASSLAGSTGELFFGEGSRLTVL.

V gene TRBV19 combines with J gene TRBJ1-4; the match to TRBD1 covers 7 bases. Germline trimming cut 6 bases from V and 10 bases from J; bases unmatched to any gene: 20. The CDR3 totals 17 residues. Germline CDR1 reads LNHDA; CDR2 reads SQIVND (reference sequence). The CDR3 DNA follows: TGTGCCAGTAGGAAACCCCAATATGGGACAGAGGATGGAAAACTGTTTTTT. It translates to CASRKPQYGTEDGKLFF.

The CDR3 DNA is TGTGCCAGCAGTCCGGGGGGGAAAGGCAATCAGCCCCAGCATTTT. Protein product: CASSPGGKGNQPQHF. The J gene is TRBJ1-5, the V gene TRBV28; D may be TRBD1 (5 bases). V was shortened by 5 bases and J by 2 bases, with 13 bases between the two germline ends. CDR3 size: 15 residues. The germline V gene has CDR1 MDHEN and CDR2 SYDVKM.

CDR3 coding DNA: TGTGCCAGCGGGACAGGGGGCCAGGGTGAAGCTTTCTTT. It is translated as CASGTGGQGEAFF. V gene TRBV10-3 combines with J gene TRBJ1-1; 12 nucleotides agree with TRBD1. The J segment lost 7 bases and the V segment lost 10 bases, leaving 7 bases of the junction unmatched. From germline, CDR1 is ENHRY and CDR2 SYGVKD. This CDR3 contains 13 residues.

The chain carries TRBV29-1 and TRBJ2-5; a possible D gene is TRBD2 (6 bases). The J call may be faulty, since TRBJ2-7 better matches the DNA end. CDR3 size: 14 residues. Germline V lookup: CDR1 SQVTM, CDR2 ANQGSEA. Here the CDR3 reads CSVESGTDSYEQYF. In DNA form, the CDR3 reads TGCAGCGTTGAATCCGGGACTGACTCCTACGAGCAGTACTTC.

The chain has TRBV19 and TRBJ2-7; D is perhaps TRBD2 (5 bases). Germline V gene sequence: CDR1 LNHDA, CDR2 SQIVND (reference sequence). V gave up 5 bases and J gave up 0 bases, with 14 bases separating them. This CDR3 region has 15 residues. In DNA form, the CDR3 reads TGTGCCAGTAGTGCATCCCCGACTACCTCCTACGAGCAGTACTTC. Amino acid sequence: CASSASPTTSYEQYF.

The V call is TRBV5-5, the J call TRBJ1-1; D ambiguous. Germline CDR1 is SGHKS and CDR2 is YYEKEE (reference sequence). V was cut by 4 bases and J by 6 bases, with 16 bases left in between. The CDR3 has 14 amino acids. DNA of the CDR3: TGTGCCAGCAGCCGTCCAGGAGGTGGCGCTGAAGCTTTCTTT. Protein: CASSRPGGGAEAFF.

The chain employs TRBV10-3 and TRBJ2-7; the match to TRBD2 covers 11 bases. Per germline, CDR1 ENHRY and CDR2 SYGVKD. The CDR3 has 15 amino acids. After removal of 8 bases from V and 1 base from J, the junction contained 7 bases not matched to a gene. CDR3 sequence reads: CAIGTSGSLSYEQYF. The CDR3 DNA follows: TGTGCCATCGGAACTAGCGGGAGTCTGTCCTACGAGCAGTACTTC.

This clone was observed once. V and J are TRBV5-6 and TRBJ2-3; weak D call: TRBD2 (6 bases). The length of the CDR3 is 19 residues. Between the trimmed V and J ends, which lost 0 bases and 0 bases, there was a span of 20 bases. Germline V gene lookup returns CDR1 SGHDT and CDR2 YYEEEE. As DNA, the CDR3 is TGTGCCAGCAGCTTGGAGGGACTTACCCCGCAGCGAAGCACAGATACGCAGTATTTT. It yields the protein CASSLEGLTPQRSTDTQYF.

Worth noting for this clone: The junction does not match germline at one end; this may be a read error. The chain is built from TRBV7-8 and TRBJ2-5; D may be TRBD2 (5 bases). CDR3 length equals 15 residues. Germline V gene sequence: CDR1 SGHVS, CDR2 FQNEAQ. The CDR3 is CASSLASGRQETQYF. The CDR3 DNA is TGTGCCAGCAGCCTAGCCTCGGGTAGGCAAGAGACCCAGTACTTC. Variable domain in full (rest from reference TRBV7-8 and TRBJ2-5): GAGVSQSPRYKVAKRGQDVALRCDPISGHVSLFWYQQALGQGPEFLTYFQNEAQLDKSGLPSDRFFAERPEGSVSTLKIQRTQQEDSAVYLCASSLASGRQETQYFGPGTRLLVL.

The chain recombines TRBV27 with TRBJ1-5; 7 nucleotides agree with TRBD1. Looked up from germline, CDR1 is MNHEY and CDR2 is SMNVEV (reference sequence). The CDR3 is made up of 15 amino acids. V lost 5 bases and J lost 4; bases outside the gene matches: 8. CDR3 nucleotide sequence: TGTGCCAGCAGTCCCCAGGGGACAGCGAATCAGCCCCAGCATTTT. Its translation: CASSPQGTANQPQHF.

A single count supports this clone. V is TRBV7-2 and J is TRBJ2-7, with D unresolved. CDR3 length: 13 amino acids. Trimming took off 4 bases at V and 1 base at J, with 8 bases between the two ends. The germline V gene has CDR1 SGHTA and CDR2 FQGNSA. CDR3 nucleotide sequence: TGTGCCAGCAGCTACATAGCATCCTACGAGCAGTACTTC. Residues: CASSYIASYEQYF.